Below, 5 T cell receptor beta chains from the same sample are listed, as sequenced in a study of cytomegalovirus exposure and HLA in healthy donors. Use of 60 Vbeta and 13 Jbeta primers characterized the PCR. Generated by immunoSEQ multiplex PCR, the TCRdb table keeps only in-frame clones and is missing some. The sample data list more than 200,000 clones. Sequencing was performed on PBMCs. Every receptor here comes from a woman aged 30 to 39 in good health and CMV-seropositive.

This chain connects TRBV18 to TRBJ2-7; TRBD1 might be the D (6 bases). This CDR3 is 15 amino acids long. Germline assignment: CDR1 KGHSH and CDR2 LQKENI. V lost 3 bases, J lost 1 base, and 13 bases lay in between. This chain's CDR3 is CASSPPFQGSYEQYF. CDR3 sequence (DNA): TGTGCCAGCTCACCCCCTTTCCAGGGGTCCTACGAGCAGTACTTC.

The chain combines TRBV18 with TRBJ1-6; 10 nucleotides align to TRBD1. The CDR3 extends over 15 amino acids. J was trimmed by 7 bases and V by 2 bases; bases with no gene match: 2. Looked up from germline, CDR1 is KGHSH and CDR2 is LQKENI. The CDR3: CASSPGTGDNSPLHF. Written as DNA, the CDR3 is TGTGCCAGCTCACCAGGGACAGGGGACAATTCACCCCTCCACTTT. The full variable domain, completed using reference TRBV18 and TRBJ1-6, is NAGVMQNPRHLVRRRGQEARLRCSPMKGHSHVYWYRQLPEEGLKFMVYLQKENIIDESGMPKERFSAEFPKEGPSILRIQQVVRGDSAAYFCASSPGTGDNSPLHFGNGTRLTVT.

The chain has TRBV5-1 and TRBJ1-1; a weak D match, TRBD1 (6 bases). CDR1 is SGHRS, CDR2 YFSETQ, per germline. The CDR3 consists of 16 residues. Trimming stripped 6 bases from V and 0 bases from J, with 18 bases between. CDR3 loop: CASTHGTLSMNTEAFF. CDR3 bases: TGCGCCAGCACCCACGGGACATTGTCCATGAACACTGAAGCTTTCTTT.

V and J are TRBV7-2 and TRBJ2-5, with a weak D call TRBD2 (6 bases). Germline lookup yields CDR1 SGHTA and CDR2 FQGNSA. The CDR3 consists of 16 residues. Trimming pared 4 bases from V and 5 bases from J, leaving 20 bases between. The CDR3 bases are TGTGCCAGCAGCTCGAACCTAGCGCACCGGGGGGAGACCCAGTACTTC. As protein: CASSSNLAHRGETQYF. Variable domain in full (rest from reference TRBV7-2 and TRBJ2-5): GAGVSQSPSNKVTEKGKDVELRCDPISGHTALYWYRQSLGQGLEFLIYFQGNSAPDKSGLPSDRFSAERTGGSVSTLTIQRTQQEDSAVYLCASSSNLAHRGETQYFGPGTRLLVL.

The chain has TRBV10-1 and TRBJ2-5; perhaps TRBD1 as D (6 bases). CDR1 and CDR2 from the germline V gene are WNHNN and SYGVQD (reference sequence). The CDR3 is made up of 13 amino acids. Trimming took off 6 bases at V and 2 bases at J, with 10 bases between the two ends. The CDR3 nucleotides read TGCGCCAGCAGCCCAGGACAGCAAGAGACCCAGTACTTC. It codes for CASSPGQQETQYF.